These 17 T cell receptor beta chains came from one sample sequenced in a study of cytomegalovirus exposure and HLA in healthy donors. In the PCR, 60 Vbeta and 13 Jbeta primers were used. Here immunoSEQ multiplex PCR was the method, and the copy in TCRdb shows in-frame clones only, minus some. The repertoire holds about 76,000 clones, with more than 60% as singletons. Source material: PBMCs. The source is a male donor in good health and CMV-seropositive.

The rearrangement uses TRBV5-1 and TRBJ2-7, with D unclear. The CDR3 runs to 13 residues. Trimming removed 0 bases at V and 3 bases at J, with 7 bases between. CDR1 SGHRS and CDR2 YFSETQ come from the germline V gene. Here the CDR3 reads CASSLGAFYEQYF. In nucleotides, the CDR3 is TGCGCCAGCAGCTTGGGGGCCTTCTACGAGCAGTACTTC.

This chain connects TRBV11-2 to TRBJ2-1; 7 bases are a match to TRBD2. This CDR3 is built from 16 residues. With 7 bases clipped from V and 0 bases from J, the junction kept 9 bases outside the gene matches. Germline V gene data show CDR1 as SGHAT and CDR2 as FQNNGV. Written as DNA, the CDR3 is TGTGCCAGCACCCCCTTGGGCGGGAGCTCCTACAATGAGCAGTTCTTC. It specifies CASTPLGGSSYNEQFF.

Of note for this clone: Additional DNA sequences in this sample encode the identical CDR3. This chain links TRBV30 with TRBJ1-5; unclear D gene. Per germline, CDR1 GTSNPN and CDR2 SVGIG (reference sequence). This CDR3 contains 13 residues. Trimming pared 0 bases from V and 1 base from J, leaving 4 bases between. CDR3 sequence: CAWSVLSNQPQHF. The CDR3 nucleotides read TGTGCCTGGAGTGTACTGAGCAATCAGCCCCAGCATTTT. Using reference TRBV30 and TRBJ1-5 for the parts outside the CDR3, the full variable domain is SQTIHQWPATLVQPVGSPLSLECTVEGTSNPNLYWYRQAAGRGLQLLFYSVGIGQISSEVPQNLSASRPQDRQFILSSKKLLLSDSGFYLCAWSVLSNQPQHFGDGTRLSIL.

The gene calls are TRBV4-1 and TRBJ2-1; 7 bases match TRBD2. V was pared by 1 base and J by 4 bases, with 4 bases of the junction left unmatched. Germline CDR1 MGHRA, CDR2 YSYEKL. This CDR3 contains 15 residues. CDR3 region: CASSQGTSDYNEQFF. Here the CDR3 DNA reads TGCGCCAGCAGCCAAGGTACTAGCGATTACAATGAGCAGTTCTTC.

CDR3 in amino acids: CASSLGQGTNYGYTF. The CDR3, as DNA: TGTGCCAGCAGCTTAGGTCAGGGGACTAACTATGGCTACACCTTC. J is TRBJ1-2 and V is TRBV11-2; tentatively, D is TRBD1 (6 bases). The CDR3 loop spans 15 amino acids. V was pared by 1 base and J by 0 bases, with 9 bases between. Per germline, CDR1 SGHAT and CDR2 FQNNGV.

V is TRBV21-1 and J is TRBJ1-3; TRBD1, the D gene given by the table, was not confirmed from the DNA. TRBV21-1 is shown as a pseudogene. This CDR3 comprises 15 residues. The CDR3 loop is CASSMGARSGNTIYF. The CDR3 DNA is TGTGCCAGCAGCATGGGGGCCCGCTCTGGAAACACCATATATTTT.

The chain employs TRBV30 and TRBJ1-6; a weak D match, TRBD1 (6 bases). The ends were cut back, 1 base at V and 10 bases at J, with 14 bases in the middle. Germline values: CDR1 GTSNPN, CDR2 SVGIG (reference sequence). The CDR3 has 14 residues. The CDR3 reads CAWSAIRGQSPLHF. Written as DNA, the CDR3 is TGTGCCTGGAGTGCGATCAGGGGCCAGTCACCCCTCCACTTT.

This clone has a handful of counts. This chain links TRBV29-1 with TRBJ1-1; D not certain. This CDR3 is 11 amino acids long. Germline CDR1 SQVTM, CDR2 ANQGSEA. Trimming removed 5 bases at V and 7 bases at J, with 11 bases between. The CDR3 is CSVTGLGEAFF. CDR3 DNA sequence: TGCAGCGTTACGGGTCTGGGTGAAGCTTTCTTT.

The chain recombines TRBV19 with TRBJ2-1; perhaps TRBD2 as D (5 bases). The germline CDR1 and CDR2 sequences are LNHDA and SQIVND (reference sequence). This CDR3 has 13 residues. V was shortened by 11 bases and J by 0 bases, with 11 bases between the two germline ends. The CDR3 reads CAASGNSYNEQFF. The CDR3 nucleotides read TGTGCCGCATCCGGGAACTCCTACAATGAGCAGTTCTTC.

This chain links TRBV5-1 with TRBJ2-2; 9 positions agree with TRBD1. The CDR3 sequence is 15 residues long. Trimming took 4 bases from V and 7 from J; bases not matched to a gene: 8. The V gene's germline CDR1 is SGHRS and CDR2 YFSETQ. This CDR3 is CASSRGQGLGGELFF. The CDR3 nucleotides read TGCGCCAGCAGCAGAGGACAGGGGTTGGGCGGGGAGCTGTTTTTT.

The chain carries TRBV6-1 and TRBJ1-5; 9 nucleotides agree with TRBD1. The CDR3 is 17 amino acids. Germline V gene sequence: CDR1 MNHNS, CDR2 SASEGT. The ends lost 4 bases at V and 7 bases at J; junction bases unmatched: 14. CDR3 nucleotide sequence: TGTGCCAGCAGTGCGTTACAGGGGACAGGGATTTGGCAGCCCCAGCATTTT. Its protein is CASSALQGTGIWQPQHF.

This chain links TRBV18 with TRBJ2-7, with TRBD2 as a possible D gene (6 bases). V gave up 0 bases and J gave up 3 bases, with 12 bases separating them. Per germline, CDR1 KGHSH and CDR2 LQKENI. The CDR3 covers 15 residues. The CDR3 region is CASSPPDGGGYEQYF. As DNA, the CDR3 is TGTGCCAGCTCACCACCCGACGGGGGTGGCTACGAGCAGTACTTC.

This rearrangement joins TRBV5-1 to TRBJ1-1; a weak D match, TRBD1 (6 bases). Trimming cost V 4 bases and J 3 bases, with 22 bases left between them. CDR1 and CDR2 from the germline V gene are SGHRS and YFSETQ. This CDR3 comprises 17 residues. The CDR3 sequence: CASSRSAIQGGYTEAFF. CDR3 DNA: TGCGCCAGCAGCCGCTCAGCGATACAGGGAGGGTACACTGAAGCTTTCTTT.

This chain uses TRBV6-6 with TRBJ1-6, with D possibly TRBD1 on 6 matching bases. V shed 7 bases and J shed 7 bases, with 14 bases lying between them. Germline V CDR1 and CDR2: MNHNY, SVGAGI (reference sequence). The CDR3 runs 14 residues. CDR3 protein: CASNRQDYNSPLHF. CDR3 DNA sequence: TGTGCCAGCAACCGACAGGATTACAATTCACCCCTCCACTTT.

V usage is TRBV6-1 and J usage is TRBJ2-2; tentatively, D is TRBD2 (6 bases). This CDR3 has 15 residues. CDR1 and CDR2 (germline): MNHNS, SASEGT. Trimming removed 7 bases from V and 7 bases from J, with 19 bases in between. CDR3 sequence: CASTEGRDHIGELFF. The CDR3 DNA is TGTGCCAGCACCGAAGGGCGGGACCATATCGGGGAGCTGTTTTTT.

The rearrangement links TRBV7-9 to TRBJ2-4; TRBD1 is a possible D gene (6 bases). V dropped 5 bases and J dropped 7 bases, with 18 bases sitting between them. Germline loops: CDR1 SEHNR, CDR2 FQNEAQ (reference sequence). The CDR3 totals 15 residues. The chain's CDR3 is CASSPSAGDMNIQYF. CDR3 bases: TGTGCCAGCAGCCCGAGCGCAGGGGATATGAACATTCAGTACTTC.

This clone is a singleton in its sample. The V gene is TRBV5-5, the J gene TRBJ1-2; 7 bases are a match to TRBD1. Germline CDR1 SGHKS, CDR2 YYEKEE (reference sequence). The CDR3 runs 18 residues. Trimming cost V 0 bases and J 5 bases; bases outside gene matches: 16. The CDR3 reads CASSLVDPYRGAPYGYTF. The CDR3 DNA is TGTGCCAGCAGCTTGGTGGACCCGTACAGGGGAGCCCCTTATGGCTACACCTTC.